A selection of T cell receptor beta chains follows, all from one sample in a study of control samples from healthy donors and cancer patients. Clones were sequenced by immunoSEQ multiplex PCR, and TCRdb holds only the in-frame ones, with some missing. The sample lists some 150,000 clones, 85% to 95% seen once, with approximately 4% in the top ten. Sequenced material: blood. All receptors come from a woman aged 55-70 years in good health. The conserved cysteine and the conserved F or W are not part of the CDR3 here. The order of the fields is J gene, V gene, CDR3 protein.

>TRBJ2-3|TRBV7-9
ASSLAGDRGAQY
>TRBJ1-4|TRBV5-1
ASSSVQGANEKLF
>TRBJ2-7|TRBV7-7
ASSRGGSSYEQY
>TRBJ1-5|TRBV7-8
ASSLEFLSGNQPQH
>TRBJ2-5|TRBV19
ASSSGGLAQETQY
>TRBJ1-6|TRBV5-1
ASSPGQADSPLH
>TRBJ2-7|TRBV29-1
SVGSSGGPRLYEQY
>TRBJ1-1|TRBV15
ATSTYMKEAF
>TRBJ1-4|TRBV5-4
ASSFTGATNEKLF
>TRBJ1-2|TRBV15
ATRLRGGLNYGYT
>TRBJ1-1|TRBV5-1
ASSLRQGNTEAF
>TRBJ2-7|TRBV24-1
ATSDFRSYEQY
>TRBJ2-7|TRBV7-3
ASSLTGQGINEQY
>TRBJ2-1|TRBV6-5
ASSYSVGTGYNEQF
>TRBJ2-7|TRBV7-9
ASSRILETYEQY
>TRBJ2-7|TRBV15
ATSREAGTGTYEQY
>TRBJ1-1|TRBV7-8
ASSLVRQGEWAF
>TRBJ1-4|TRBV5-6
ASSRGFQANEKLF
>TRBJ1-6|TRBV23-1
ASSQLQGSMGNSPLH
>TRBJ2-7|TRBV6-5
ASSRTGTYEQY
>TRBJ2-2|TRBV12-2
ASRLAIGYRNTGELF
>TRBJ1-1|TRBV9
ASSAMTANTEAF
>TRBJ1-4|TRBV7-9
ASSPGPREAEKLF
>TRBJ2-7|TRBV25-1
ASSETGTGANEQY
>TRBJ1-2|TRBV5-1
ASSLGRNYGYT
>TRBJ1-2|TRBV6-6
ASPGPDRDGGYT
>TRBJ1-2|TRBV5-6
ASSITGTGSRGYT
>TRBJ2-7|TRBV2
ASRLQGPTYEQY
>TRBJ1-1|TRBV15
ATSRVKQVEAF
>TRBJ1-4|TRBV6-5
ASRRTGGGEKLF
>TRBJ1-2|TRBV14
ASSQVYSYGYT
>TRBJ2-1|TRBV5-1
ASRSEYSGGQF
>TRBJ1-5|TRBV7-9
ASSHWSRGVRRGQPQH
>TRBJ1-5|TRBV13
ASSKNPGQPQH
>TRBJ2-1|TRBV7-9
ASSIGQGDYNEQF
>TRBJ1-1|TRBV7-9
ASSFTLGNEAF
>TRBJ1-6|TRBV6-4
ASSPNTGSRSPLH
>TRBJ2-1|TRBV9
ASSVTHRQGEYNEQF
>TRBJ2-2|TRBV7-8
ASSLVSMGRINTGELF
>TRBJ2-3|TRBV3-1/TRBV3-2
ASSQVRGLTDTQY
>TRBJ1-2|TRBV4-3
ASSQDETGYRYGYT
>TRBJ2-1|TRBV4-3
ASRRGVNYNEQF
>TRBJ2-5|TRBV19
ASSIRGDETQY
>TRBJ1-1|TRBV19
ASSTGSTEAF
>TRBJ2-7|TRBV5-4
ASSLKEYEQY
>TRBJ1-3|TRBV7-8
ASSRGNTIY
>TRBJ2-6|TRBV4-1
ASSRAGTSGESSGANVLT
>TRBJ1-2|TRBV6-6
ASSPTGTPYGYT
>TRBJ2-1|TRBV7-2
ATLLTGGLDEQF